This T cell receptor beta chain was captured by sequencing in a study of blood T cell repertoires in COVID-19 (dated by TCRdb to about 2020). At the level of the whole study: Collaborator samples came from the United States, Italy and Spain and covered acute and convalescent phases of COVID-19. The material from the prospective study consisted of cDNA or gDNA derived from T cells, B-cell-depleted T cells, or PBMCs. Deeply sampled blood TCRbeta repertoires from subjects exposed to, actively infected with, or recovered from COVID-19 were included in the dataset. The repertoires were released in a freely available public database intended as a resource for research on the immune response to SARS-CoV-2. Samples came from the ongoing ImmuneRACE study (first 160 participants) plus 1,254 subjects from 6 global collaborators. The sample metadata nearly always contained a de-identified subject ID, COVID-19 status, age in years and sex. HLA class I and class II types, where available, came from metadata supplied by the sample provider rather than from assay-based typing. What the study reported, not specific to this receptor: How much clinical and demographic metadata was included differed by source and by participant, and the metadata was provided uncurated.

Its CDR3 holds 15 amino acids, cysteine through phenylalanine. The CDR3 DNA has 45 bases and is translated from base 1. CDR1 and CDR2, per the germline V gene (reference sequence), are LNHDA and SQIVND. V drops 7 bases and J drops 3 bases, leaving 18 bases in between. Collaborating institutions collected whole blood in K2EDTA tubes following their own protocols. For TCRbeta analysis, collaborator samples were shipped as frozen whole blood, as isolated PBMCs, or as DNA extracted from either sample type. TCRbeta CDR3 regions were amplified from genomic DNA by means of the immunoSEQ Assay, a bias-controlled multiplex PCR. Processing in the source paper ran as follows. Nucleated cell counts per sample were estimated from amplification of reference gene primers within the assay. To quantify the absolute abundance of each unique TCRbeta CDR3 rearrangement, sequence reads were collapsed and filtered. For each sample, productive Simpson clonality was calculated by taking the square root of Simpson's diversity index across productive rearrangements. This is the immuneACCESS table as TCRdb keeps it, with only in-frame sequences that have V and J called. A part of the clones is gone; compared with another copy, unresolved V genes explain less than half, and the rest is unexplained. That table furnishes V, J and clone size, whereas the DNA furnished D and trimming. A total of about 490,000 clones appear in this sample, approximately 85% of them only once. Together, the top ten hold approximately 3% of the sample.

With respect to this clone: Its binding antigen is unknown. No base quality information exists; no much larger clone differs at one position.

The chain is assembled from TRBV19 and TRBJ1-1, with no reliable assignment of the D segment. The clonotype comes from a human donor in a cohort sampled during active COVID-19. Material for sequencing was peripheral blood. The CDR3 protein is CASTPLLGRDTEAFF. The nucleotides read TGTGCCAGTACTCCTCTGTTGGGTCGGGACACTGAAGCTTTCTTT.